This T cell receptor beta chain was observed in a study of blood T cell repertoires in COVID-19. Background on the study: From T cells, B-cell-depleted T cells, or PBMCs came the material, which was cDNA or gDNA.

The data were produced by immunoSEQ multiplex PCR, yet TCRdb's version contains in-frame clones alone and is incomplete. The sample carries about 120,000 clones, over 80% recorded once. The CDR3 runs 13 residues. CDR1 MDHEN and CDR2 SYDVKM come from the germline V gene. V shed 6 bases and J shed 4 bases, with 12 bases lying between them. The sequence derives from a woman aged 70-85 years with acute or convalescent COVID-19. The rearrangement joins TRBV28 to TRBJ1-2; D not certain. Sequencing was done on a sample of peripheral blood. The CDR3 loop reads CASSKHTSYGYTF. The CDR3 DNA reads TGTGCCAGCAGCAAACATACCTCCTATGGCTACACCTTC.